The 14 T cell receptor beta chains below were found in one sample sequenced in a study of PD-1 blockade in classical Hodgkin lymphoma. TCRdb's table, derived via immunoSEQ multiplex PCR, lists solely in-frame clones and lacks some. Of about 18,000 clones in the sample, roughly four fifths were seen once. Time point reported: cycle 4 day 1 (C4D1), after less than 7 weeks of nivolumab. After autologous stem cell transplantation all patients relapsed, and prior brentuximab vedotin exposure differed between cohorts. Sample: peripheral blood mononuclear cells (PBMCs), taken before the fourth cycle of nivolumab. Receptors were obtained from a human donor with classical Hodgkin lymphoma.

This clone has just one count. This chain joins TRBV5-1 and TRBJ2-3, with D possibly TRBD1 on 6 matching bases. V was pared by 0 bases and J by 3 bases, with 8 bases between. This CDR3 contains 14 residues. In germline, CDR1 is SGHRS, CDR2 YFSETQ. The CDR3 region is CASSLDRVTDTQYF. The DNA of the CDR3 is TGCGCCAGCAGCTTGGACAGGGTTACAGATACGCAGTATTTT.

The chain recombines TRBV9 with TRBJ2-1, with 10 bases identical to TRBD1. CDR1 SGDLS and CDR2 YYNGEE come from the germline V gene. The CDR3 covers 15 residues. The ends lost 3 bases at V and 4 bases at J; junction bases unmatched: 4. The DNA for the CDR3 is TGTGCCAGCAGCGCGTGGGGACAGGGGTACAATGAGCAGTTCTTC. This translates into CASSAWGQGYNEQFF.

CDR3 protein: CASSKGGGDEKLFF. CDR3 DNA: TGCGCCAGCAGCAAAGGGGGTGGGGACGAAAAACTGTTTTTT. V usage is TRBV5-1 and J usage is TRBJ1-4; maybe TRBD1 (6 bases). Per germline, CDR1 SGHRS and CDR2 YFSETQ. This CDR3 region has 14 residues. Trimming removed 4 bases from V and 8 bases from J, with 15 bases in between.

V and J are TRBV6-1 and TRBJ2-3; no clear D gene. The V gene lost 1 base and the J gene lost 3 bases, with 8 bases spanning the gap. From germline, CDR1 is MNHNS and CDR2 SASEGT. CDR3 length equals 14 residues. As DNA, the CDR3 is TGTGCCAGCAGTGAAGTCTACGGAACAGATACGCAGTATTTT. Its protein product is CASSEVYGTDTQYF.

This clone was recorded only once. This sample includes further DNA sequences coding for the same CDR3. This chain uses TRBV5-1 with TRBJ2-3; D assignment may be TRBD1 or TRBD2 (5 bases each). Germline V gene sequence: CDR1 SGHRS, CDR2 YFSETQ. CDR3 length equals 14 residues. Trimming left V 2 bases short and J 0 bases short, with 7 bases between. CDR3 residues: CASSLEGSTDTQYF. The CDR3 DNA reads TGCGCCAGCAGCTTAGAGGGGAGCACAGATACGCAGTATTTT.

This clone was counted only a few times. The chain uses TRBV6-5 and TRBJ1-4; D call uncertain. The V and J ends lost 6 bases and 8 bases respectively, with 19 bases between them. The germline V gene has CDR1 MNHEY and CDR2 SVGAGI. The CDR3 runs to 15 residues. This CDR3 is CASSHRPIRGEKLFF. CDR3 sequence (DNA): TGTGCCAGCAGCCACCGGCCAATACGAGGGGAAAAACTGTTTTTT.

V and J are TRBV5-4 and TRBJ1-2, with a tentative D call TRBD1 (5 bases). The germline V gene has CDR1 SGHNT and CDR2 YYREEE (reference sequence). This CDR3 is 13 amino acids long. The V gene lost 3 bases and the J gene lost 0 bases, with 6 bases spanning the gap. CDR3 region: CASSWTTNYGYTF. DNA for the CDR3: TGTGCCAGCAGCTGGACAACTAACTATGGCTACACCTTC.

The chain links TRBV12-5 to TRBJ2-2; D unclear. This CDR3 has 12 amino acids. The germline V and J ends were trimmed by 1 base and 5 bases, with 2 bases remaining between them. Per the germline V gene, CDR1 is LGHNT and CDR2 is FRNRAP. The CDR3 DNA sequence: TGTGCTAGTGGTTTGGAAACCGGGGAGCTGTTTTTT. Protein product: CASGLETGELFF.

This clone has only a few counts. The V call is TRBV5-1, the J call TRBJ2-7, with D uncertain. V lost 4 bases to trimming and J lost 0 bases, with 8 bases between them. This CDR3 region has 13 residues. From germline, CDR1 is SGHRS and CDR2 YFSETQ. CDR3 bases: TGCGCCAGCAGCCCCCCGAGCTCCTACGAGCAGTACTTC. This translates into CASSPPSSYEQYF.

In nucleotides, the CDR3 is TGTGCCAGCAGCGGGGGGACAGTCTACGAGCAGTACTTC. This translates into CASSGGTVYEQYF. This chain uses TRBV6-6 with TRBJ2-7; D might be TRBD1 or TRBD2, each matching 7 bases. CDR1 MNHNY and CDR2 SVGAGI come from the germline V gene (reference sequence). There are 13 residues in the CDR3. Trimming left V 6 bases short and J 3 bases short, with 12 bases between.

The sample holds one count of this clone. This chain uses TRBV4-2 with TRBJ1-1, with a weak D call TRBD1 (5 bases). V lost 0 bases and J lost 10, with 18 bases in between. This CDR3 spans 15 amino acids. Looked up from germline, CDR1 is LGHNA and CDR2 is YNFKEQ. The chain's CDR3 is CASSQDRDQPRGAFF. CDR3 bases: TGTGCCAGCAGCCAAGACAGGGATCAACCTCGCGGAGCTTTCTTT.

The chain joins TRBV5-1 to TRBJ2-1, with 7 positions matching TRBD1. This CDR3 contains 15 residues. V dropped 4 bases and J dropped 8; count of bases not matched to a gene: 12. In germline, CDR1 is SGHRS, CDR2 YFSETQ. DNA for the CDR3: TGCGCCAGCAGCGGAACCGGGACAGTAGTCGATGAGCAGTTCTTC. Its protein product is CASSGTGTVVDEQFF.

The rearrangement links TRBV7-8 to TRBJ1-5; D call uncertain. The V and J ends lost 1 base and 6 bases respectively, with 7 bases between them. CDR1 is SGHVS, CDR2 FQNEAQ, per germline. The CDR3 has 13 residues. CDR3 nucleotides: TGTGCCAGCAGCTTAGTGATTTTTCAGCCCCAGCATTTT. Translated: CASSLVIFQPQHF.

The chain is built from TRBV5-1 and TRBJ2-1; possibly TRBD1 for D (5 bases). CDR1 SGHRS and CDR2 YFSETQ come from the germline V gene. V lost 5 bases and J 8 bases, leaving 11 bases between the germline ends. CDR3 length: 12 residues. The CDR3 DNA is TGCGCCAGCAGTCAGGGTCTGGATGAGCAGTTCTTC. Residues: CASSQGLDEQFF.